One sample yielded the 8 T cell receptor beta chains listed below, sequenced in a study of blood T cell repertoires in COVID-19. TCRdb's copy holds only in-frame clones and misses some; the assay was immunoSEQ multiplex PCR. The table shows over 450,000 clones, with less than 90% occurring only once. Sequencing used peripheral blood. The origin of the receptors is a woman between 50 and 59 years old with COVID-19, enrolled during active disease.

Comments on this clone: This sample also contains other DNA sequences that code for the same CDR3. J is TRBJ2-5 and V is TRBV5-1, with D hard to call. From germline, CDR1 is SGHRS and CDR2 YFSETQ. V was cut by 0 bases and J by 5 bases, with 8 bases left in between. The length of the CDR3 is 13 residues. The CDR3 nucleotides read TGCGCCAGCAGCTTGGGACTCCGGGAGACCCAGTACTTC. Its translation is CASSLGLRETQYF.

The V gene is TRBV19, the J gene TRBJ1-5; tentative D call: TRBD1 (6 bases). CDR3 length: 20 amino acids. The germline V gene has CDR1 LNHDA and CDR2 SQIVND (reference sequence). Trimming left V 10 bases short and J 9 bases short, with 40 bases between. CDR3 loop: CATLKAGAVGELAAPWPQHF. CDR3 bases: TGTGCCACCCTAAAGGCGGGGGCGGTAGGAGAGTTGGCGGCCCCGTGGCCCCAGCATTTT.

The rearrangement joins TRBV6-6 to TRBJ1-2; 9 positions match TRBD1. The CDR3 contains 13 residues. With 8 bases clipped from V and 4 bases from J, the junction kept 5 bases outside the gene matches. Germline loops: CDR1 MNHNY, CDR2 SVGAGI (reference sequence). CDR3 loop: CASLQGAGYGYTF. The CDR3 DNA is TGTGCCAGCCTACAGGGGGCGGGCTATGGCTACACCTTC.

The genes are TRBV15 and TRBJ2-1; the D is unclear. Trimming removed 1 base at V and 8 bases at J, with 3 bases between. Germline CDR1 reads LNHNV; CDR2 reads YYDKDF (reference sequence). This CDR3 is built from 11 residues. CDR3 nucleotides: TGTGCCACCAGCAGAGTAGATGAGCAGTTCTTC. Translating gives CATSRVDEQFF.

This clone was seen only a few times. The CDR3 sequence: CASSSPGGAIYEQYF. In nucleotides, the CDR3 is TGTGCCAGCAGTAGCCCGGGGGGGGCAATCTACGAGCAGTACTTC. The chain is built from TRBV6-2 or TRBV6-3 and TRBJ2-7; the match to TRBD2 covers 8 bases. Germline CDR1 and CDR2: MNHEY and SVGEGT. The CDR3 is 15 residues long. With V trimmed by 5 bases and J by 3 bases, 9 bases remained unmatched.

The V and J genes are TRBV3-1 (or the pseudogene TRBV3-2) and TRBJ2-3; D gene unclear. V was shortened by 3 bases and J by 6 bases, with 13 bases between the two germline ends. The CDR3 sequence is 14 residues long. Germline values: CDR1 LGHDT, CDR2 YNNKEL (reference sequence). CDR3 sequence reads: CASSQSGSRDTQYF. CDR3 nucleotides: TGTGCCAGCAGCCAGTCCGGGTCAAGGGATACGCAGTATTTT.

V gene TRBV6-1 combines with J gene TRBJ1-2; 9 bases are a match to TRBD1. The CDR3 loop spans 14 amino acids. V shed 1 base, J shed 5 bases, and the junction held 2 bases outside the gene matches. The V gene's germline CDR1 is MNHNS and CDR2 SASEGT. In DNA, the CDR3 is TGTGCCAGCAGTGAAGGACAGGGGGGTTATGGCTACACCTTC. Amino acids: CASSEGQGGYGYTF.

DNA of the CDR3: TGTGCCAGCAGTGAACGGGGGGGCGATGAGCAGTTCTTC. It translates to CASSERGGDEQFF. The V gene is TRBV6-1, the J gene TRBJ2-1; 8 nucleotides match TRBD2. With V trimmed by 2 bases and J by 8 bases, 2 bases remained unmatched. The CDR3 sequence is 13 residues long. Germline CDR1 reads MNHNS; CDR2 reads SASEGT.